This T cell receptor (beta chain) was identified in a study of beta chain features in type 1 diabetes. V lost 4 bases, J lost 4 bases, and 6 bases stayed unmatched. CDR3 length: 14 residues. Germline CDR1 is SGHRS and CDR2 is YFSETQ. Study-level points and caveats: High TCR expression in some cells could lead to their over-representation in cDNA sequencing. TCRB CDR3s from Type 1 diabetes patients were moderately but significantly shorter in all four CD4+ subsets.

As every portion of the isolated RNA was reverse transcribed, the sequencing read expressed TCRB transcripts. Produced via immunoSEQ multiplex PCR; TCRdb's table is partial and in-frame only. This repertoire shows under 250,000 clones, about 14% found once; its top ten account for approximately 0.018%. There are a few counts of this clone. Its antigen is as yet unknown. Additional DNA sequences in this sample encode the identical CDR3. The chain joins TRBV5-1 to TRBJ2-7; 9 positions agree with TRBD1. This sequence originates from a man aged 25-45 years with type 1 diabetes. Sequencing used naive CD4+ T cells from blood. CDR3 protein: CASSPPGQGYEQYF. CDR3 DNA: TGCGCCAGCAGCCCGCCGGGACAGGGTTACGAGCAGTACTTC.